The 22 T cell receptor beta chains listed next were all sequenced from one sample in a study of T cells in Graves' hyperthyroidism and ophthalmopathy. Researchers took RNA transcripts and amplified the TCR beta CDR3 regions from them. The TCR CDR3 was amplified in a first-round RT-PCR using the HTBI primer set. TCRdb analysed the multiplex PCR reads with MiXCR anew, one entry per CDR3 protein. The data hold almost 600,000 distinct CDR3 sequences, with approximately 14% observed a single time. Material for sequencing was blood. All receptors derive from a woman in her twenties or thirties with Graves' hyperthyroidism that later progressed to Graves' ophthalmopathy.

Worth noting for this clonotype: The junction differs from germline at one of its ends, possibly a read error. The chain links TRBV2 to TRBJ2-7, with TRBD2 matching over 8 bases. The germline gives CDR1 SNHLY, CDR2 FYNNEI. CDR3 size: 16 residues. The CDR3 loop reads CATSDLPSGPTYEQYF. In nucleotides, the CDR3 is TGTGCCACCAGTGATTTGCCTAGCGGGCCTACCTACGAGCAGTACTTC.

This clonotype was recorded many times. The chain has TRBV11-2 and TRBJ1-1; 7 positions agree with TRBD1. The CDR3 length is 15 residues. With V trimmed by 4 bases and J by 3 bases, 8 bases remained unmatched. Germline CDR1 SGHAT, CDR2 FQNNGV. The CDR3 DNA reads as TGTGCCAGCAGCTCTCGGGACAGTCTGCACACTGAAGCTTTCTTT. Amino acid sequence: CASSSRDSLHTEAFF.

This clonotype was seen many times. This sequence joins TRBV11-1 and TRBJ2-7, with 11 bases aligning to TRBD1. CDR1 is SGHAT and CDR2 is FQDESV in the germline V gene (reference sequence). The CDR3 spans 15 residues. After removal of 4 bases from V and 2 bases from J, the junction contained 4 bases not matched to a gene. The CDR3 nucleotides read TGTGCCAGCAGCTCGGGACAGGGGGGCACCTACGAGCAGTACTTC. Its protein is CASSSGQGGTYEQYF.

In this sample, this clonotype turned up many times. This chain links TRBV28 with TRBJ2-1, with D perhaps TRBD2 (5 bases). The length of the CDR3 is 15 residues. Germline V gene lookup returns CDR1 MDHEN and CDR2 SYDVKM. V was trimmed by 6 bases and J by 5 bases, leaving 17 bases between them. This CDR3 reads CASSAGSWLNNEQFF. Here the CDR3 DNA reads TGTGCCAGCAGCGCTGGGAGCTGGCTAAACAATGAGCAGTTCTTC.

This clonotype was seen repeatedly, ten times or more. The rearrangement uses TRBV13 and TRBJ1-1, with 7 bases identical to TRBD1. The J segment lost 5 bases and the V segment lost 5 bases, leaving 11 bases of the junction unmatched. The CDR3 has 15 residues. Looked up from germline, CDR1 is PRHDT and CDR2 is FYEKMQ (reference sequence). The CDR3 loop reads CASSGPQGVMTEAFF. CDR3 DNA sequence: TGTGCCAGCAGCGGACCTCAGGGGGTGATGACTGAAGCTTTCTTT.

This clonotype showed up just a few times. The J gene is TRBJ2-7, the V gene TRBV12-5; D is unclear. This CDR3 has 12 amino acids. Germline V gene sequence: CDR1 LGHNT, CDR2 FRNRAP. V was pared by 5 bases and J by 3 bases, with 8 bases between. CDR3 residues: CASGKYSYEQYF. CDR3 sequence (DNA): TGTGCTAGTGGTAAATACAGCTACGAGCAGTACTTC.

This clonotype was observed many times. CDR3 bases: TGTGCCAGCAGCTCCGCATATGAAGCTTTCTTT. It is translated as CASSSAYEAFF. This chain links TRBV11-2 with TRBJ1-1; D gene uncertain. Germline V gives CDR1 SGHAT, CDR2 FQNNGV. V dropped 4 bases and J dropped 7 bases, with 7 bases sitting between them. This CDR3 contains 11 residues.

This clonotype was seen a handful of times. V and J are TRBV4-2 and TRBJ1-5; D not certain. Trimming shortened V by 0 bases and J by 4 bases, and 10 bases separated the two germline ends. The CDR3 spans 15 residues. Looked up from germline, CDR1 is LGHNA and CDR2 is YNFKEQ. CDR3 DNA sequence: TGTGCCAGCAGCCAAGATGAGGGCCCTAATCAGCCCCAGCATTTT. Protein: CASSQDEGPNQPQHF.

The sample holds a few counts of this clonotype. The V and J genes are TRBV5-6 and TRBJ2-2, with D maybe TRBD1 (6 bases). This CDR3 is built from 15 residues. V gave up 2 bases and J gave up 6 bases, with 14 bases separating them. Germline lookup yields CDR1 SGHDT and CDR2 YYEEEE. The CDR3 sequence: CASSLGGRVAGELFF. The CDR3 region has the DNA TGTGCCAGCAGCTTAGGGGGAAGGGTCGCCGGGGAGCTGTTTTTT. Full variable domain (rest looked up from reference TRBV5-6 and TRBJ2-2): DAGVTQSPTHLIKTRGQQVTLRCSPKSGHDTVSWYQQALGQGPQFIFQYYEEEERQRGNFPDRFSGHQFPNYSSELNVNALLLGDSALYLCASSLGGRVAGELFFGEGSRLTVL.

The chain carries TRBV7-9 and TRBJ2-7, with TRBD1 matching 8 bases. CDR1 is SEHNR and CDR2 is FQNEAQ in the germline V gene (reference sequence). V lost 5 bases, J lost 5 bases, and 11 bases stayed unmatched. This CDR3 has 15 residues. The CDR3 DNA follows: TGTGCCAGCAGCATCCTCGGACAGGGTCACCACGAGCAGTACTTC. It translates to CASSILGQGHHEQYF.

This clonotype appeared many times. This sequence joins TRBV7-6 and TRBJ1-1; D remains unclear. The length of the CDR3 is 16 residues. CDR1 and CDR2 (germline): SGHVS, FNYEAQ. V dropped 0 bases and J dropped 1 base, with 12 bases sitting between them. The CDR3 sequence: CASSLAPWGGNTEAFF. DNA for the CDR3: TGTGCCAGCAGCTTAGCCCCTTGGGGTGGGAACACTGAAGCTTTCTTT. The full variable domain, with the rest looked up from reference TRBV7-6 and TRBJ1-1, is GAGVSQSPRYKVTKRGQDVALRCDPISGHVSLYWYRQALGQGPEFLTYFNYEAQQDKSGLPNDRFSAERPEGSISTLTIQRTEQRDSAMYRCASSLAPWGGNTEAFFGQGTRLTVV.

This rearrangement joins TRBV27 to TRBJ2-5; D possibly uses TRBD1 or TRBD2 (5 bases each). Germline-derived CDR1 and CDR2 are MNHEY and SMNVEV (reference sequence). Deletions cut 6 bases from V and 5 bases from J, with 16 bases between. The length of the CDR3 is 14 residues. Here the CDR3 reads CASSRGGARETQYF. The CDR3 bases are TGTGCCAGCAGCCGGGGTGGGGCCAGGGAGACCCAGTACTTC.

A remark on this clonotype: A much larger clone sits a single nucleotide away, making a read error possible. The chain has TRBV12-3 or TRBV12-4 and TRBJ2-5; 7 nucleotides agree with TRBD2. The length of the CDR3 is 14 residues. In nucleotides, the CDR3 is TGTGCCAGCAGTTTTTCTAGCGGAGAAGAGTCCCAGTACTTC. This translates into CASSFSSGEESQYF.

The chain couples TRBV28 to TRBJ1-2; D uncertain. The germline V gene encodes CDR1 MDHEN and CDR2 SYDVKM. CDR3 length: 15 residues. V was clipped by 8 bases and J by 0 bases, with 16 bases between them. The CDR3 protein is CASRSLNGSNYGYTF. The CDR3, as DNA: TGTGCCAGCCGTTCCCTTAATGGATCTAACTATGGCTACACCTTC.

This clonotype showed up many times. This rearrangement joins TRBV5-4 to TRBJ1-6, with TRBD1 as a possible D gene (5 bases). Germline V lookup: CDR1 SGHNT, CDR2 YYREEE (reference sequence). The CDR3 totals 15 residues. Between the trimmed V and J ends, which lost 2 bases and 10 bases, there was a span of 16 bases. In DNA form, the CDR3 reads TGTGCCAGCAGCTTCAAGACAATAGGGGACTCACCCCTCCACTTT. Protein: CASSFKTIGDSPLHF. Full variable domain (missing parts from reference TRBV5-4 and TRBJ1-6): ETGVTQSPTHLIKTRGQQVTLRCSSQSGHNTVSWYQQALGQGPQFIFQYYREEENGRGNFPPRFSGLQFPNYSSELNVNALELDDSALYLCASSFKTIGDSPLHFGNGTRLTVT.

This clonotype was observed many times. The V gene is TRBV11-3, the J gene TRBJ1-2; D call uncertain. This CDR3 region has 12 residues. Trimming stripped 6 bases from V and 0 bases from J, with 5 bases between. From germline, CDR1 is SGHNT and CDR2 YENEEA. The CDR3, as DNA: TGTGCCAGCAGTAAAGCTAACTATGGCTACACCTTC. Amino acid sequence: CASSKANYGYTF.

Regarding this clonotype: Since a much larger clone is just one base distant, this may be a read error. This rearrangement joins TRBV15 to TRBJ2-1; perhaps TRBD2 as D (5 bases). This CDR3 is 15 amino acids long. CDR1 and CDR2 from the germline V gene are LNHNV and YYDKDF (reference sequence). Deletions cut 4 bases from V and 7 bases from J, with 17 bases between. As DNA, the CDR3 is TGTGCCACCAGCAAATGGGCTAGCAGGAGGAATGAGCAGTTCTTC. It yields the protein CATSKWASRRNEQFF.

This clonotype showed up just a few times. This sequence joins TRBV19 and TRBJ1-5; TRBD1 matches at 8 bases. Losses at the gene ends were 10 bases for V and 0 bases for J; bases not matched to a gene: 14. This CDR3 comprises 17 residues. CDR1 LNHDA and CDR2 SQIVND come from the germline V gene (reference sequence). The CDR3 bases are TGTGCCAATAAACCTCTCGGGACAGGTGGTAGCAATCAGCCCCAGCATTTT. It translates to CANKPLGTGGSNQPQHF.

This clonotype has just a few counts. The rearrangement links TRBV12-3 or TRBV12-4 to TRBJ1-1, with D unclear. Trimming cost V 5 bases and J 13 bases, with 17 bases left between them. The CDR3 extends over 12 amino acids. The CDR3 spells CASSPRDLKLFF. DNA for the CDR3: TGTGCCAGCAGTCCCCGGGATTTAAAGCTTTTCTTT.

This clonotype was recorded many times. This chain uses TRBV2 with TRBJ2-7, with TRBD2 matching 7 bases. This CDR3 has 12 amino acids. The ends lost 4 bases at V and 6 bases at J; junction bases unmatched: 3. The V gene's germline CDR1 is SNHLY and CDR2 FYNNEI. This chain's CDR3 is CASSAASGEQYF. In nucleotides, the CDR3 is TGTGCCAGCAGTGCTGCTAGCGGCGAGCAGTACTTC.

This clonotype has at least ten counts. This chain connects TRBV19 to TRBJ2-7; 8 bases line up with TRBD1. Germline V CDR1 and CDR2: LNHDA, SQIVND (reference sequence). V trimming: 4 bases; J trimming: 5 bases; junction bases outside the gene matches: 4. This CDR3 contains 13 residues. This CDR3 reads CASSTGQGNEQYF. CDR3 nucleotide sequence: TGTGCCAGTAGTACCGGACAGGGTAACGAGCAGTACTTC. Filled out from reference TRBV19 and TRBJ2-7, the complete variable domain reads DGGITQSPKYLFRKEGQNVTLSCEQNLNHDAMYWYRQDPGQGLRLIYYSQIVNDFQKGDIAEGYSVSREKKESFPLTVTSAQKNPTAFYLCASSTGQGNEQYFGPGTRLTVT.

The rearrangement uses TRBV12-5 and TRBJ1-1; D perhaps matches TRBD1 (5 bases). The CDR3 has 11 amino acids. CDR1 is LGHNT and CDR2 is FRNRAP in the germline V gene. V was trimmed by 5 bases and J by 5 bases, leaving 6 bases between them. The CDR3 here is CASGEGTEAFF. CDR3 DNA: TGTGCTAGTGGTGAGGGGACTGAAGCTTTCTTT. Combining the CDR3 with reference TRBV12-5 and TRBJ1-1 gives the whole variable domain DARVTQTPRHKVTEMGQEVTMRCQPILGHNTVFWYRQTMMQGLELLAYFRNRAPLDDSGMPKDRFSAEMPDATLATLKIQPSEPRDSAVYFCASGEGTEAFFGQGTRLTVV.